The 31 T cell receptor beta chains below come from one sample, sequenced in a study of T cells in Graves' hyperthyroidism and ophthalmopathy. Amplification of TCR beta CDR3 regions was performed using RNA transcripts as template. HTBI primers were the set used in a first-round RT-PCR of the TCR CDR3. From the multiplex PCR reads, TCRdb called clonotypes with MiXCR, one entry per CDR3 protein. The sample carries about 700,000 distinct CDR3 sequences, approximately 14% recorded once. Material: blood. Receptors were obtained from a young woman with Graves' hyperthyroidism.

V and J are TRBV19 and TRBJ2-2; the D gene is possibly TRBD2 (6 bases). This CDR3 spans 14 amino acids. Per germline, CDR1 LNHDA and CDR2 SQIVND (reference sequence). V gave up 11 bases and J gave up 2 bases, with 15 bases separating them. The CDR3 DNA reads TGTGCCTGTTCGGGGGTTTTCAACACCGGGGAGCTGTTTTTT. As protein: CACSGVFNTGELFF. The complete variable domain, with remaining parts taken from reference TRBV19 and TRBJ2-2, reads DGGITQSPKYLFRKEGQNVTLSCEQNLNHDAMYWYRQDPGQGLRLIYYSQIVNDFQKGDIAEGYSVSREKKESFPLTVTSAQKNPTAFYLCACSGVFNTGELFFGEGSRLTVL.

This clonotype was counted between two and nine times. This chain uses TRBV27 with TRBJ2-4; 7 positions match TRBD1. The CDR3 covers 15 residues. Germline V gene lookup returns CDR1 MNHEY and CDR2 SMNVEV (reference sequence). J gave up 1 base and V 4 bases, and 4 bases lay outside the gene matches. DNA for the CDR3: TGTGCCAGCAGTTCCCCGGACAGGGCCAAAAACATTCAGTACTTC. Translation: CASSSPDRAKNIQYF.

The rearrangement links TRBV7-9 to TRBJ2-6; 9 nucleotides match TRBD1. This CDR3 has 19 residues. Unmatched junction bases numbered 10, after V lost 2 bases and J lost 2 bases. Germline V gene data show CDR1 as SEHNR and CDR2 as FQNEAQ (reference sequence). CDR3 in DNA: TGTGCCAGCAGCTTACCTCTCGGGACAGGGAAGGCTGGGGCCAACGTCCTGACTTTC. Protein product: CASSLPLGTGKAGANVLTF.

The table lists this clonotype with a few counts. The chain employs TRBV6-1 and TRBJ2-1; weak D call: TRBD1 (6 bases). With 5 bases removed from V and 9 bases from J, the gap between germline ends came to 14 bases. This CDR3 spans 13 amino acids. CDR1 MNHNS and CDR2 SASEGT come from the germline V gene. This CDR3 is CASSPGQFGEQFF. CDR3 DNA sequence: TGTGCCAGCAGTCCCGGACAGTTCGGTGAGCAGTTCTTC.

This clonotype was counted many times. V gene TRBV28 combines with J gene TRBJ2-5; D tentatively reads TRBD1 or TRBD2 (6 bases each). Germline CDR1 MDHEN, CDR2 SYDVKM. The CDR3 consists of 13 residues. With 5 bases removed from V and 4 bases from J, the gap between germline ends came to 11 bases. CDR3 in amino acids: CASSGGRGETQYF. DNA for the CDR3: TGTGCCAGCAGTGGGGGGCGCGGAGAGACCCAGTACTTC.

In this sample, this clonotype turned up many times. V gene TRBV10-3 combines with J gene TRBJ2-3, with D perhaps given as TRBD1 or TRBD2 (5 bases each). This CDR3 has 15 amino acids. In germline, CDR1 is ENHRY, CDR2 SYGVKD. V lost 0 bases and J 2 bases, leaving 9 bases between the germline ends. The CDR3 loop is CAISESGEPTDTQYF. The CDR3 region has the DNA TGTGCCATCAGTGAGTCGGGGGAGCCCACAGATACGCAGTATTTT.

This clonotype was found many times. This chain connects TRBV28 to TRBJ1-1; no definite D call. V gave up 5 bases and J gave up 4 bases, with 11 bases separating them. Germline loops: CDR1 MDHEN, CDR2 SYDVKM. The CDR3 sequence is 13 residues long. CDR3 loop: CASSQIPGTEAFF. The CDR3 nucleotides are TGTGCCAGCAGTCAAATACCTGGCACTGAAGCTTTCTTT.

The sample holds a few counts of this clonotype. The rearrangement uses TRBV6-1 and TRBJ2-2; 10 nucleotides align to TRBD2. The V gene's germline CDR1 is MNHNS and CDR2 SASEGT. The CDR3 is made up of 17 amino acids. The V and J ends lost 7 bases and 6 bases, in that order; junction bases with no gene match: 14. CDR3 region: CASIPLPYSGRAGELFF. The CDR3 nucleotides read TGTGCCAGCATCCCTCTACCTTACAGCGGGAGGGCCGGGGAGCTGTTTTTT.

This clonotype has more than one count but fewer than ten. At one of its ends the junction is not consistent with the germline gene, which may arise from a read error. The V call is TRBV2, the J call TRBJ1-2; 10 bases line up with TRBD1. The CDR3 sequence is 19 residues long. In germline, CDR1 is SNHLY, CDR2 FYNNEI. CDR3 DNA sequence: TGTGCCAGCGTCACCTTCGGGACAGGGGATTGGGGCCTCAACTGTGGCTACACCTTC. Protein sequence: CASVTFGTGDWGLNCGYTF.

The chain uses TRBV18 and TRBJ2-1; no reliable D call. V dropped 2 bases and J dropped 10 bases, with 9 bases sitting between them. Looked up from germline, CDR1 is KGHSH and CDR2 is LQKENI. This CDR3 is built from 12 residues. The CDR3 nucleotides are TGTGCCAGCTCACCAGTCTTGCCGGAGCAGTTCTTC. It translates to CASSPVLPEQFF.

This clonotype was counted at least ten times. The V gene is TRBV18, the J gene TRBJ2-5; D gene ambiguous. V lost 3 bases and J lost 7, with 6 bases in between. Looked up from germline, CDR1 is KGHSH and CDR2 is LQKENI. This CDR3 spans 11 amino acids. The CDR3 nucleotides are TGTGCCAGCTCACCTGAGGCGACCCAGTACTTC. Translation gives CASSPEATQYF.

This clonotype has just one count. The chain couples TRBV27 to TRBJ2-1; TRBD2 matches at 9 bases. Unmatched junction bases numbered 5, after V lost 6 bases and J lost 2 bases. The CDR3 totals 15 residues. Germline assignment: CDR1 MNHEY and CDR2 SMNVEV (reference sequence). This CDR3 is CASRYIAGAYNEQFF. In DNA form, the CDR3 reads TGTGCCAGCAGATATATAGCGGGAGCCTACAATGAGCAGTTCTTC.

This clonotype was observed at least ten times. The genes are TRBV2 and TRBJ2-2, with D perhaps matching TRBD2 (6 bases). The V end was cut by 1 base, the J end by 3 bases, with 6 bases between. The CDR3 contains 14 residues. The V gene's germline CDR1 is SNHLY and CDR2 FYNNEI. This CDR3 is CASSEGGDTGELFF. The CDR3 DNA is TGTGCCAGCAGTGAAGGGGGGGACACCGGGGAGCTGTTTTTT.

This chain connects TRBV19 to TRBJ1-1; D gene uncertain. The CDR3 covers 13 residues. The V gene lost 8 bases and the J gene lost 1 base, with 11 bases spanning the gap. CDR1 LNHDA and CDR2 SQIVND come from the germline V gene (reference sequence). CDR3 DNA: TGTGCCAGTGGTTTGCAGAAGAACACTGAAGCTTTCTTT. It specifies CASGLQKNTEAFF.

This clonotype was seen repeatedly, ten times or more. The chain joins TRBV7-2 to TRBJ2-1; 9 nucleotides match TRBD2. The CDR3 extends over 18 amino acids. V lost 5 bases to trimming and J lost 1 base; unmatched junction nucleotides: 12. Germline V lookup: CDR1 SGHTA, CDR2 FQGNSA. The chain's CDR3 is CASSQVVRTSASYNEQFF. As DNA, the CDR3 is TGTGCCAGCAGCCAGGTTGTCAGGACTAGCGCTTCCTACAATGAGCAGTTCTTC.

This clonotype appeared a few times. This chain links TRBV6-1 with TRBJ2-5, with a weak D call TRBD2 (7 bases). CDR1 and CDR2 from the germline V gene are MNHNS and SASEGT. The CDR3 is 14 amino acids. V was pared by 6 bases and J by 5 bases, with 16 bases between. The CDR3 coding sequence is TGTGCCAGCAGGGACAGCGGGAAAAGGGAGACCCAGTACTTC. Translating it yields CASRDSGKRETQYF.

This clonotype was seen ten or more times. The V call is TRBV30, the J call TRBJ1-3; D is unclear. Per germline, CDR1 GTSNPN and CDR2 SVGIG (reference sequence). V lost 3 bases, J lost 4 bases, and 13 bases lay in between. This CDR3 is 14 amino acids long. The CDR3 nucleotides read TGTGCCTGGAGCCCAAGCCGTTTGGGAAACACCATATATTTT. Translation: CAWSPSRLGNTIYF.

This clonotype showed up many times. The chain is built from TRBV11-2 and TRBJ2-3; 8 bases are shared with TRBD2. CDR3 size: 17 residues. Germline assignment: CDR1 SGHAT and CDR2 FQNNGV. The junction had 14 bases not matched to a gene; V was cut back by 1 base and J by 8 bases. CDR3 in amino acids: CASSLGSRGLGAGTQYF. In nucleotides, the CDR3 is TGTGCCAGCAGCTTAGGATCAAGGGGACTAGGAGCTGGTACGCAGTATTTT.

The rearrangement uses TRBV20-1 and TRBJ2-1, with D tentatively TRBD2 (6 bases). The length of the CDR3 is 15 residues. Looked up from germline, CDR1 is DFQATT and CDR2 is SNEGSKA (reference sequence). V shed 7 bases and J shed 0 bases, with 16 bases lying between them. The CDR3 loop reads CSVRPLASSYNEQFF. In DNA, the CDR3 is TGCAGTGTCAGACCCCTAGCGAGCTCCTACAATGAGCAGTTCTTC.

The rearrangement joins TRBV9 to TRBJ2-2, with D tentatively TRBD2 (6 bases). This CDR3 is built from 17 residues. The V and J ends lost 3 bases and 5 bases respectively, with 20 bases between them. CDR1 and CDR2 from the germline V gene are SGDLS and YYNGEE. CDR3 DNA sequence: TGTGCCAGCAGCGCTGCCAGAACGGGAGTTCAAACCGGGGAGCTGTTTTTT. It is translated as CASSAARTGVQTGELFF.

There are a few counts of this clonotype. The chain is built from TRBV10-3 and TRBJ2-7, with D maybe TRBD1 (6 bases). Germline values: CDR1 ENHRY, CDR2 SYGVKD. The germline V and J ends were trimmed by 4 bases and 2 bases, with 21 bases remaining between them. This CDR3 comprises 17 residues. CDR3 sequence reads: CAISARDTLSVAYEQYF. CDR3 bases: TGTGCCATCAGTGCCCGGGACACACTTTCGGTAGCCTACGAGCAGTACTTC.

This chain connects TRBV4-3 to TRBJ2-1, with D possibly TRBD2 on 6 matching bases. The V end lost 0 bases, the J end lost 4 bases, and 13 bases lay between the germline ends. This CDR3 comprises 16 residues. In germline, CDR1 is LGHNA, CDR2 YSLEER. CDR3 loop: CASSQELGGVYNEQFF. Written as DNA, the CDR3 is TGCGCCAGCAGCCAAGAGCTAGGCGGGGTTTACAATGAGCAGTTCTTC.

A word on this clonotype: One junction end disagrees with the germline gene, perhaps due to a read error. The chain couples TRBV28 to TRBJ2-6; D may be TRBD1 or TRBD2 (5 bases each). The CDR3 contains 12 residues. CDR1 is MDHEN, CDR2 SYDVKM, per germline. The CDR3 sequence: CASRAGADVLTF. CDR3 nucleotides: TGTGCCAGCAGGGCCGGGGCCGACGTCCTGACTTTC.

This clonotype was recorded many times. V gene TRBV29-1 combines with J gene TRBJ2-1, with D perhaps TRBD2 (6 bases). Trimming pared 4 bases from V and 7 bases from J, leaving 20 bases between. Per the germline V gene, CDR1 is SQVTM and CDR2 is ANQGSEA. This CDR3 comprises 15 residues. CDR3 loop: CSVVGRGVYGNEQFF. For the CDR3, the DNA is TGCAGCGTTGTGGGGCGCGGGGTGTATGGGAATGAGCAGTTCTTC.

This chain joins TRBV4-1 and TRBJ2-7; 8 bases map to TRBD2. The CDR3 totals 16 residues. J lost 7 bases, V lost 3 bases, and 14 bases had no gene match. CDR1 and CDR2 (germline): MGHRA, YSYEKL. In DNA form, the CDR3 reads TGCGCCAGCAGCCACCCCTCACGGGGGGGGCCGGGGGAGCAGTACTTC. This gives the protein CASSHPSRGGPGEQYF.

This clonotype was detected many times. This chain connects TRBV29-1 to TRBJ2-4; 7 nucleotides line up with TRBD2. Germline CDR1 SQVTM, CDR2 ANQGSEA. With V trimmed by 4 bases and J by 2 bases, 5 bases remained unmatched. This CDR3 is built from 14 residues. CDR3 nucleotide sequence: TGCAGCGTTGTAGGCGGGAGTACCAAAAACATTCAGTACTTC. Translated, it gives CSVVGGSTKNIQYF.

This clonotype was detected once. Since a much larger clone is just one base distant, this may be a read error. The chain carries TRBV6-1 and TRBJ2-3; D ambiguous. Germline V CDR1 and CDR2: MNHNS, SASEGT. This CDR3 has 16 residues. CDR3: CASSEIGTSGTDTRYF. The CDR3 DNA follows: TGTGCCAGCAGTGAGATAGGAACCTCGGGCACAGATACGCGGTATTTT.

Here the CDR3 DNA reads TGTGCCATCAGTGAGGGCGGCACAGATACGCAGTATTTT. This sequence encodes CAISEGGTDTQYF. This sequence joins TRBV10-3 and TRBJ2-3; no clear D. The length of the CDR3 is 13 residues. V lost 2 bases and J 1 base, leaving 4 bases between the germline ends. Germline CDR1 ENHRY, CDR2 SYGVKD.

This clonotype was counted at least ten times. The chain employs TRBV18 and TRBJ2-7; D gene ambiguous. Trimming removed 3 bases at V and 7 bases at J, with 16 bases between. CDR1 is KGHSH and CDR2 is LQKENI in the germline V gene. This CDR3 spans 14 amino acids. CDR3 amino acids: CASSPTLGLREQYF. DNA of the CDR3: TGTGCCAGCTCACCCACTTTAGGGCTGAGAGAGCAGTACTTC.

This clonotype was found many times. J is TRBJ2-1 and V is TRBV20-1; perhaps TRBD2 as D (5 bases). This CDR3 contains 15 residues. Trimming shortened V by 0 bases and J by 0 bases, and 9 bases separated the two germline ends. Germline CDR1 and CDR2: DFQATT and SNEGSKA (reference sequence). The CDR3 region has the DNA TGCAGTGCTAGAGAAGCGGTTGCCTCCTACAATGAGCAGTTCTTC. Protein: CSAREAVASYNEQFF.

CDR3 in DNA: TGTGCCAGCAGTTACGAGGAGTTCAGGGTTGATGAGCAGTTCTTC. As protein: CASSYEEFRVDEQFF. The genes are TRBV6-5 and TRBJ2-1; D perhaps matches TRBD1 (5 bases). The germline V gene has CDR1 MNHEY and CDR2 SVGAGI. The V end lost 2 bases, the J end lost 8 bases, and 16 bases lay between the germline ends. CDR3 length: 15 amino acids.